This is a list of T cell receptor beta chains from one sample in a study of control samples from healthy donors and cancer patients. Assay: immunoSEQ multiplex PCR; the TCRdb copy retains only in-frame clones and omits some. The sample lists some 100,000 clones, about nine tenths occurring once. Material for sequencing was blood. These receptors all come from a human donor in good health. The donor label of this sample is uncertain. Each CDR3 is given with its conserved first and last residue. The D gene is left open where the match is weak. A clone size is listed for some rows: how often the clone was seen (once, few, many), or a class if it is expanded.

DNA	CDR3	D	V	J	size
TGCGCCAGCAGCTCGGGCCTACAGATCACCGGGGAGCTGTTTTTT	CASSSGLQITGELFF	NA	TRBV5-1	TRBJ2-2	NA
TGCGCCAGCAGCCAAGATACGGGCGCGGGCTACACCTTC	CASSQDTGAGYTF	NA	TRBV4-3	TRBJ1-2	NA
TGTGCCAGCAGCCAAGGGGGGGACACTGAAGCTTTCTTT	CASSQGGDTEAFF	NA	TRBV3-1/TRBV3-2	TRBJ1-1	NA
TGTGCCAGCAGCCGACGAATTAATAGGCACACTGAAGCTTTCTTT	CASSRRINRHTEAFF	NA	TRBV5-4	TRBJ1-1	once
TGTGCCTGGAGTTCAGATAATAGGAACACTGAAGCTTTCTTT	CAWSSDNRNTEAFF	NA	TRBV30	TRBJ1-1	NA
TGTGCCAGCAGCCAAGGAAACCGGGACGGTAACTATGGCTACACCTTC	CASSQGNRDGNYGYTF	NA	TRBV3-1/TRBV3-2	TRBJ1-2	NA
TGTGCCTGGCGGGCAGACAGCTATCAGCCCCAGCATTTT	CAWRADSYQPQHF	NA	TRBV30	TRBJ1-5	NA
TGCGCCAGCCGTCCCACGGGACACTCCAATCAGCCCCAGCATTTT	CASRPTGHSNQPQHF	NA	TRBV5-1	TRBJ1-5	NA
TGTGCCAGCAGCCGGGACGGTAACACTGAAGCTTTCTTT	CASSRDGNTEAFF	NA	TRBV7-3	TRBJ1-1	once
TGCGCCAGCAGCTTGGCCGGGACAACTAATGAAAAACTGTTTTTT	CASSLAGTTNEKLFF	NA	TRBV5-1	TRBJ1-4	NA
TGTGCCAGCAGCCCCCTGAAGGGGCCCTATGTTTGTACCTTC	CASSPLKGPYVCTF	NA	TRBV11-2	TRBJ1-2	NA
TGTGCCAGCAGATACCCTGTTGAGGGGCTATACAATGAGCAGTTCTTC	CASRYPVEGLYNEQFF	NA	TRBV2	TRBJ2-1	NA
TGTGCCAGCAGCCAAGACAGGGCGGTAGATACGCAGTATTTT	CASSQDRAVDTQYF	NA	TRBV14	TRBJ2-3	NA
TGTGCCAGCAGTTACTCCGGACTAGCGAAGACCCAGTACTTC	CASSYSGLAKTQYF	TRBD2	TRBV6-5	TRBJ2-5	NA
TGTGCCAGCAGACCTACACTTTCTGGGGCCAACGTCCTGACTTTC	CASRPTLSGANVLTF	NA	TRBV6-5	TRBJ2-6	NA
TGTGCCAGCAGCTTAGATCCGAGAAAGCATAATAATTCACCCCTCCACTTT	CASSLDPRKHNNSPLHF	NA	TRBV11-3	TRBJ1-6	NA
TGTGCCAGCAGCTTAGGAACAGATACGCAGTATTTT	CASSLGTDTQYF	NA	TRBV7-8	TRBJ2-3	NA
TGCAGCGCCCCCCTGGGCGGTCGGAACACTGAAGCTTTCTTT	CSAPLGGRNTEAFF	NA	TRBV29-1	TRBJ1-1	NA
TGTGCCTGGAGCGTGGGACTACAGCCCCAGCATTTT	CAWSVGLQPQHF	NA	TRBV30	TRBJ1-5	NA
TGTGCCAGTAGTATAGATACAGGGGAGGGAACTGAAGCTTTCTTT	CASSIDTGEGTEAFF	TRBD1	TRBV19	TRBJ1-1	NA
TGTGCCAGCAGCTTCGGGGGGCGTTCGGCCACTGAAGCTTTCTTT	CASSFGGRSATEAFF	NA	TRBV7-6	TRBJ1-1	few
TGCGCCAGCAGCTTGGAGGGCTTTTGGGACAGTGGCTACACCTTC	CASSLEGFWDSGYTF	TRBD1	TRBV5-1	TRBJ1-2	NA
TGTGCCAGCAGTGAAAATTGGACAGGGCGAAACACCATATATTTT	CASSENWTGRNTIYF	TRBD1	TRBV6-1	TRBJ1-3	NA
TGCGCCAGCAGCTTGTACGGGACAAACTATGGCTACACCTTC	CASSLYGTNYGYTF	NA	TRBV5-1	TRBJ1-2	NA
TGTGCCAGCAGTTACACAGGACAGGGGGCAATAACTGAAGCTTTCTTT	CASSYTGQGAITEAFF	TRBD1	TRBV6-5	TRBJ1-1	NA
TGTGCCACCAGTGATTTTGGGACAGGGAAATACGAGCAGTACTTC	CATSDFGTGKYEQYF	TRBD1	TRBV24-1	TRBJ2-7	NA
TGTGCCAGCACTGGCGGGGGGGCCGGAGAGACCCAGTACTTC	CASTGGGAGETQYF	TRBD2	TRBV6-5	TRBJ2-5	NA
TGTGCCAGCAGCGAACAGGGGGATTTAGCTGAAGCTTTCTTT	CASSEQGDLAEAFF	TRBD1	TRBV7-9	TRBJ1-1	NA
TGTGCCAGCAGCCAAGATTACGGACAGGGTAGCGAAAAACTGTTTTTT	CASSQDYGQGSEKLFF	TRBD1	TRBV3-1/TRBV3-2	TRBJ1-4	NA
TGTGCCAGCAGCTTGGGTGCAGGCACAGATACGCAGTATTTT	CASSLGAGTDTQYF	NA	TRBV5-8	TRBJ2-3	NA
TGTGCCAGTAGTATACGGTTTGGGGGACGGATGAACACTGAAGCTTTCTTT	CASSIRFGGRMNTEAFF	NA	TRBV19	TRBJ1-1	NA
TGTGCCAGCAGCCAATCATCTGTACCTCAAGCCCTCCACTTT	CASSQSSVPQALHF	NA	TRBV3-1/TRBV3-2	TRBJ1-6	NA
TGTGCCACCGCAGACAGGGCGGTAAATGAGCAGTTCTTC	CATADRAVNEQFF	TRBD1	TRBV24-1	TRBJ2-1	NA
TGTGCCAGCAGCCAACCGACAGAGCGTAACTATGGCTACACCTTC	CASSQPTERNYGYTF	NA	TRBV3-1/TRBV3-2	TRBJ1-2	NA
TGTGCCAGCAGCCATGCCGCCCCGAGGGGCGCTGAAGCTTTCTTT	CASSHAAPRGAEAFF	NA	TRBV3-1/TRBV3-2	TRBJ1-1	once
TGTGCCAGCAGTTACGGTGCCAGGCGAAACTATGGCTACACCTTC	CASSYGARRNYGYTF	NA	TRBV28	TRBJ1-2	NA
TGTGCCAGCAGCGTCGGGACAGGGGGAAACAATGAGCAGTTCTTC	CASSVGTGGNNEQFF	TRBD1	TRBV3-1/TRBV3-2	TRBJ2-1	once
TGTGCCGCACTTAACTGGGGCGGGGGGAGCACTGAAGCTTTCTTT	CAALNWGGGSTEAFF	NA	TRBV28	TRBJ1-1	NA
TGTGCCAGCAGTGACGGCTCTGGGGCCAACGTCCTGACTTTC	CASSDGSGANVLTF	NA	TRBV2	TRBJ2-6	once
TGTGCTAGCCGCTTAGCGGGGACTTACAATGAGCAGTTCTTC	CASRLAGTYNEQFF	TRBD2	TRBV12-5	TRBJ2-1	NA